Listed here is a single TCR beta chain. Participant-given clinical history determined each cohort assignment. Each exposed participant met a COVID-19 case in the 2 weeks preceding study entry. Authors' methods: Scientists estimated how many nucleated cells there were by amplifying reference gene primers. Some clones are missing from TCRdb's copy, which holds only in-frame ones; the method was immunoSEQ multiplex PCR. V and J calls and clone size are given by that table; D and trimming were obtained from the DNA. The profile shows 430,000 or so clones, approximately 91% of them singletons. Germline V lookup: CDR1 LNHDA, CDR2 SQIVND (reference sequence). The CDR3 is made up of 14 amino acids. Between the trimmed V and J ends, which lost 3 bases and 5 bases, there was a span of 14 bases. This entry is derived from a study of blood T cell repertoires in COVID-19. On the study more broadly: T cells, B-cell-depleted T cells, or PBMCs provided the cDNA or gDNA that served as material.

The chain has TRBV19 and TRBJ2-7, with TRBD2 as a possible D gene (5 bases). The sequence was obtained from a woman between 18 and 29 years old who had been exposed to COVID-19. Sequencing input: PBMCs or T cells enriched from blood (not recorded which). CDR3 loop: CASSIGGSLNEQYF. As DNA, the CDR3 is TGTGCCAGTAGTATCGGCGGGTCCCTGAACGAGCAGTACTTC.